This T cell receptor beta chain derives from a study of blood T cell repertoires in COVID-19. Repertoires were generated with immunoSEQ multiplex PCR, while TCRdb's copy carries only in-frame clones and drops some. The table has around 140,000 clones, about 89% seen once. Germline CDR1 SNHLY, CDR2 FYNNEI. Trimming shortened V by 3 bases and J by 4 bases, and 15 bases separated the two germline ends. This CDR3 spans 16 amino acids. The V gene is TRBV2, the J gene TRBJ1-4; D is unresolved. The origin of this receptor is a man over 45 with active or convalescent COVID-19. The sample consisted of peripheral blood. The CDR3 loop is CASSDFPTTNNEKLFF. Here the CDR3 DNA reads TGTGCCAGCAGTGATTTTCCGACAACCAATAATGAAAAACTGTTTTTT.